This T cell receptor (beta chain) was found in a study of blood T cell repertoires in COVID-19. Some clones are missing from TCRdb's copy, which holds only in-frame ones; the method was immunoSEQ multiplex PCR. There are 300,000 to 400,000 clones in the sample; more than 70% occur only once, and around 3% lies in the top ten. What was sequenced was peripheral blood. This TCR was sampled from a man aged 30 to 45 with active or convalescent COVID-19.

The CDR3 here is CASSQWYGDTEAFF. CDR3 DNA sequence: TGTGCCAGCAGTCAATGGTACGGGGACACTGAAGCTTTCTTT. The chain combines TRBV27 with TRBJ1-1; D call uncertain. This CDR3 has 14 amino acids. Trimming removed 5 bases at V and 3 bases at J, with 13 bases between. Germline values: CDR1 MNHEY, CDR2 SMNVEV (reference sequence).